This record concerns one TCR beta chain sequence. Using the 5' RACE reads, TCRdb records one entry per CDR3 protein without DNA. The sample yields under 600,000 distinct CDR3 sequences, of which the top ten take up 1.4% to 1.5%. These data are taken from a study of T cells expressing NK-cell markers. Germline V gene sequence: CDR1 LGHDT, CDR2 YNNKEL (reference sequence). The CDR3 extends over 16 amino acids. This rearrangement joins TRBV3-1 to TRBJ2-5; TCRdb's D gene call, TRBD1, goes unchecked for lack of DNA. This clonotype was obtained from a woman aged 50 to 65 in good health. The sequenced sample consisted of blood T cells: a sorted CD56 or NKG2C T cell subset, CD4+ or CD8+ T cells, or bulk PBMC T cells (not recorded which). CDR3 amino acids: CASSQGDREVQETQYF.